Below are 28 T cell receptor beta chains sequenced from a single sample in a study of spatial heterogeneity in lung cancer (dated by TCRdb to between 2017 and 2020). Taken with the paper, the label for time point translates to: sample taken at primary tumor resection. Without any cell sorting, TCR sequencing was performed on whole RNA extracted either from tumor and nontumor lung tissue or from cryopreserved PBMC samples. Library prep was done by 5' RACE. This sample was sequenced with a NextSeq 500. The raw public data were reprocessed by TCRdb itself: fastp quality trimming at Q25, MiXCR clonotype calling, in-frame beta chains only. Under each unique CDR3 protein, matching rows form one entry showing the most common genes and DNA. The sample profile shows 10,000 to 13,000 distinct CDR3 sequences; approximately 8.1% of them were found once. Roughly a quarter of the sample goes to the ten largest clones.

The source was PBMCs, collected at surgery. These receptors were obtained from a male donor with early-stage non-small cell lung cancer.

This clonotype showed up many times. V gene TRBV20-1 combines with J gene TRBJ2-2, with D perhaps TRBD1 (6 bases). Germline CDR1 is DFQATT and CDR2 is SNEGSKA (reference sequence). Trimming took off 1 base at V and 1 base at J, with 7 bases between the two ends. The CDR3 loop spans 14 amino acids. CDR3 nucleotides: TGCAGTGCTAGAGTAGGGGGGAACACCGGGGAGCTGTTTTTT. This sequence encodes CSARVGGNTGELFF.

This clonotype came up many times. The chain carries TRBV28 and TRBJ1-5; TRBD1 agrees at 10 bases. The CDR3 contains 16 residues. Germline CDR1 is MDHEN and CDR2 is SYDVKM. The ends lost 6 bases at V and 5 bases at J; junction bases unmatched: 10. Here the CDR3 DNA reads TGTGCCAGCAGCCGAAGACAGGGGGCCATGTATCAGCCCCAGCATTTT. Amino acids: CASSRRQGAMYQPQHF.

This clonotype was detected many times. This chain links TRBV30 with TRBJ2-7; D not certain. CDR3 length: 13 residues. Trimming left V 3 bases short and J 6 bases short, with 15 bases between. CDR1 GTSNPN and CDR2 SVGIG come from the germline V gene (reference sequence). DNA for the CDR3: TGTGCCTGGAGCTGGGGTCAGCAGGCCGAGCAGTACTTC. Its translation is CAWSWGQQAEQYF.

The rearrangement uses TRBV18 and TRBJ1-1, with D perhaps TRBD1 (5 bases). The ends were cut back, 5 bases at V and 3 bases at J, with 13 bases in the middle. Germline V CDR1 and CDR2: KGHSH, LQKENI. This CDR3 spans 14 amino acids. CDR3 region: CASSWNRRYTEAFF. In DNA form, the CDR3 reads TGTGCCAGCTCATGGAACAGGCGCTACACTGAAGCTTTCTTT. Full variable domain (missing parts from reference TRBV18 and TRBJ1-1): NAGVMQNPRHLVRRRGQEARLRCSPMKGHSHVYWYRQLPEEGLKFMVYLQKENIIDESGMPKERFSAEFPKEGPSILRIQQVVRGDSAAYFCASSWNRRYTEAFFGQGTRLTVV.

This clonotype was seen repeatedly, ten times or more. J is TRBJ2-3 and V is TRBV5-1, with a weak D call TRBD1 (6 bases). This CDR3 is built from 17 residues. The V and J ends lost 0 bases and 0 bases respectively, with 14 bases between them. Germline V CDR1 and CDR2: SGHRS, YFSETQ. This CDR3 is CASSLASGQRSTDTQYF. Written as DNA, the CDR3 is TGCGCCAGCAGCTTGGCCTCAGGACAGCGAAGCACAGATACGCAGTATTTT.

The table lists this clonotype with many counts. V gene TRBV27 combines with J gene TRBJ1-5; tentatively, D is TRBD1 (6 bases). Germline CDR1 reads MNHEY; CDR2 reads SMNVEV (reference sequence). The CDR3 is made up of 13 amino acids. The V end lost 10 bases, the J end lost 7 bases, and 17 bases lay between the germline ends. CDR3 sequence reads: CATATGREQPQHF. CDR3 sequence (DNA): TGTGCCACCGCCACAGGGAGAGAGCAGCCCCAGCATTTT.

This clonotype appeared many times. The rearrangement joins TRBV7-2 to TRBJ2-7; no clear D gene. The CDR3 totals 13 residues. V lost 5 bases and J 0 bases, leaving 8 bases between the germline ends. The germline V gene has CDR1 SGHTA and CDR2 FQGNSA. CDR3 region: CASSAQVSYEQYF. CDR3 in DNA: TGTGCCAGCAGCGCTCAAGTCTCCTACGAGCAGTACTTC.

This clonotype occurred many times. The CDR3 coding sequence is TGTGCCTCATCCAGGCTTCGTCCCTCCTACGAGCAGTACTTC. Translated, it gives CASSRLRPSYEQYF. The V call is TRBV6-5, the J call TRBJ2-7; D is undetermined. This CDR3 region has 14 residues. Germline values: CDR1 MNHEY, CDR2 SVGAGI. Trimming pared 11 bases from V and 0 bases from J, leaving 17 bases between.

This clonotype counts as medium-sized. The chain carries TRBV20-1 and TRBJ2-7; D unresolved. Per the germline V gene, CDR1 is DFQATT and CDR2 is SNEGSKA (reference sequence). The length of the CDR3 is 14 residues. Trimming pared 5 bases from V and 4 bases from J, leaving 18 bases between. The CDR3 coding sequence is TGCAGTGCTCCCCCCCTCTTAGGGAAGTACGAGCAGTACTTC. Translating gives CSAPPLLGKYEQYF.

This clonotype was recorded many times. The rearrangement uses TRBV20-1 and TRBJ2-7; a possible D gene is TRBD1 (6 bases). From germline, CDR1 is DFQATT and CDR2 SNEGSKA (reference sequence). CDR3 length: 14 residues. V gave up 1 base and J gave up 0 bases, with 10 bases separating them. CDR3 nucleotides: TGCAGTGCTAGAGGGACAGACCGCTCCTACGAGCAGTACTTC. It codes for CSARGTDRSYEQYF.

The V call is TRBV2, the J call TRBJ1-1; no clear D gene. Germline lookup yields CDR1 SNHLY and CDR2 FYNNEI. The V end was cut by 9 bases, the J end by 10 bases, with 18 bases between. This CDR3 contains 12 residues. The CDR3 DNA follows: TGTGCCAGTAACAGCGGAGCTCGCCCAGCTTTCTTT. Protein sequence: CASNSGARPAFF. The whole variable domain, filled in from reference TRBV2 and TRBJ1-1, reads EPEVTQTPSHQVTQMGQEVILRCVPISNHLYFYWYRQILGQKVEFLVSFYNNEISEKSEIFDDQFSVERPDGSNFTLKIRSTKLEDSAMYFCASNSGARPAFFGQGTRLTVV.

In its sample, this clonotype was seen a few times. This CDR3 reads CSVEDGDRADTQYF. CDR3 bases: TGCAGCGTTGAAGACGGGGACCGGGCAGATACGCAGTATTTT. The J gene is TRBJ2-3, the V gene TRBV29-1; TRBD1 or TRBD2 may be the D gene (5 bases each). Germline lookup yields CDR1 SQVTM and CDR2 ANQGSEA. The CDR3 is 14 residues long. V was trimmed by 0 bases and J by 4 bases, leaving 11 bases between them.

This clonotype was counted between two and nine times. The V call is TRBV7-2, the J call TRBJ1-4; D unclear. CDR3 length: 15 residues. Germline CDR1 reads SGHTA; CDR2 reads FQGNSA. The V gene lost 5 bases and the J gene lost 0 bases, with 10 bases spanning the gap. CDR3 bases: TGTGCCAGCAGCCTTGTTGTTGCAACTAATGAAAAACTGTTTTTT. Translating it yields CASSLVVATNEKLFF.

This clonotype has at least ten counts. V and J are TRBV6-5 and TRBJ2-5, with TRBD1 matching 8 bases. Trimming removed 2 bases from V and 5 bases from J; junction bases left unmatched: 4. CDR1 is MNHEY, CDR2 SVGAGI, per germline. This CDR3 spans 14 amino acids. The CDR3 DNA is TGTGCCAGCAGTTACGACAGGGGTCAGGAGACCCAGTACTTC. It encodes CASSYDRGQETQYF.

This clonotype was seen repeatedly, ten times or more. This chain joins TRBV5-1 and TRBJ2-2; D ambiguous. CDR3 length: 15 residues. Trimming pared 0 bases from V and 2 bases from J, leaving 8 bases between. Germline CDR1 reads SGHRS; CDR2 reads YFSETQ. The CDR3, as DNA: TGCGCCAGCAGCTTGGGCACCTATAACACCGGGGAGCTGTTTTTT. This translates into CASSLGTYNTGELFF. The complete variable domain, with remaining parts taken from reference TRBV5-1 and TRBJ2-2, reads KAGVTQTPRYLIKTRGQQVTLSCSPISGHRSVSWYQQTPGQGLQFLFEYFSETQRNKGNFPGRFSGRQFSNSRSEMNVSTLELGDSALYLCASSLGTYNTGELFFGEGSRLTVL.

This clonotype has ten or more counts. This chain uses TRBV7-9 with TRBJ2-7; 9 positions agree with TRBD2. V trimming: 1 base; J trimming: 3 bases; junction bases outside the gene matches: 4. Germline lookup yields CDR1 SEHNR and CDR2 FQNEAQ (reference sequence). CDR3 size: 15 residues. CDR3 DNA sequence: TGTGCCAGCAGCTTAGTAGCGGGGGCCTTCTACGAGCAGTACTTC. It encodes CASSLVAGAFYEQYF.

Many counts were recorded for this clonotype. This chain uses TRBV23-1 with TRBJ2-5; D call uncertain. TRBV23-1 is sorted into the ORF group, with uncertain function. V lost 6 bases and J lost 13, with 18 bases in between. This CDR3 has 12 residues. Written as DNA, the CDR3 is TGCGCCAGCAGCCTTAAGAGGCGGCCCCCGTACTTC. Its protein product is CASSLKRRPPYF.

This clonotype occurred many times. The chain employs TRBV28 and TRBJ1-2; 9 bases line up with TRBD1. The V gene's germline CDR1 is MDHEN and CDR2 SYDVKM. This CDR3 spans 15 amino acids. Unmatched junction bases numbered 4, after V lost 3 bases and J lost 2 bases. CDR3 protein: CASSFPGQGNYGYTF. Here the CDR3 DNA reads TGTGCCAGCAGTTTCCCGGGACAGGGCAACTATGGCTACACCTTC.

This clonotype was detected many times. This chain joins TRBV20-1 and TRBJ1-3; 7 bases map to TRBD1. Trimming at V came to 6 bases and at J to 0 bases, leaving 8 bases not matched to a gene. Germline-derived CDR1 and CDR2 are DFQATT and SNEGSKA (reference sequence). The CDR3 is 15 amino acids. The CDR3 DNA sequence: TGCAGTGCGAGGGAGGGGGCCAGCTCTGGAAACACCATATATTTT. Its protein product is CSAREGASSGNTIYF.

This clonotype was seen ten or more times. V gene TRBV4-3 combines with J gene TRBJ1-1; a weak D match, TRBD1 (6 bases). Germline CDR1 LGHNA, CDR2 YSLEER. Trimming left V 3 bases short and J 5 bases short, with 13 bases between. The CDR3 sequence is 14 residues long. The CDR3 region is CASSQLRGETEAFF. The CDR3 DNA reads TGCGCCAGCAGCCAGTTAAGGGGGGAAACTGAAGCTTTCTTT.

This clonotype is classed as medium-sized (0.01 to 0.1%). The chain recombines TRBV5-6 with TRBJ1-5, with 7 nucleotides matching TRBD1. This CDR3 has 14 residues. Germline CDR1 and CDR2: SGHDT and YYEEEE. V shed 0 bases and J 4 bases; nucleotides not matched to a gene: 1. The CDR3 sequence is CASSLARGNQPQHF. CDR3 DNA: TGTGCCAGCAGCTTGGCCAGGGGGAATCAGCCCCAGCATTTT.

The chain joins TRBV30 to TRBJ2-5; D is ambiguous. Trimming left V 0 bases short and J 3 bases short, with 8 bases between. The V gene's germline CDR1 is GTSNPN and CDR2 SVGIG (reference sequence). This CDR3 contains 13 residues. The CDR3 here is CAWSVLLKETQYF. Written as DNA, the CDR3 is TGTGCCTGGAGTGTACTCCTAAAAGAGACCCAGTACTTC.

In its sample, this clonotype is medium-sized. The CDR3 sequence: CASAQDSNQPQHF. The CDR3 DNA follows: TGTGCTAGTGCCCAGGATAGCAATCAGCCCCAGCATTTT. This chain connects TRBV12-5 to TRBJ1-5, with D uncertain. The germline V gene encodes CDR1 LGHNT and CDR2 FRNRAP. This CDR3 has 13 residues. Trimming left V 7 bases short and J 0 bases short, with 7 bases between. The entire variable domain, with the rest obtained from reference TRBV12-5 and TRBJ1-5, is as follows: DARVTQTPRHKVTEMGQEVTMRCQPILGHNTVFWYRQTMMQGLELLAYFRNRAPLDDSGMPKDRFSAEMPDATLATLKIQPSEPRDSAVYFCASAQDSNQPQHFGDGTRLSIL.

This clonotype was counted at least ten times. This rearrangement joins TRBV6-5 to TRBJ2-2, with D hard to call. CDR1 MNHEY and CDR2 SVGAGI come from the germline V gene. Trimming removed 7 bases at V and 14 bases at J, with 26 bases between. The CDR3 is made up of 15 amino acids. CDR3 coding DNA: TGTGCCAGCACTACGTTGAGGTCAGCCTTCGCAGAACTGTTTTTT. Translation gives CASTTLRSAFAELFF.

This clonotype occurred many times. The chain combines TRBV9 with TRBJ2-5; D uncertain. The CDR3 has 13 residues. Germline CDR1 and CDR2: SGDLS and YYNGEE. V was trimmed by 7 bases and J by 1 base, leaving 11 bases between them. In DNA form, the CDR3 reads TGTGCCAGCCAGCGCCGGATCCAAGAGACCCAGTACTTC. Its protein product is CASQRRIQETQYF.

The V gene is TRBV5-4, the J gene TRBJ2-3; D not certain. Looked up from germline, CDR1 is SGHNT and CDR2 is YYREEE (reference sequence). V was pared by 3 bases and J by 5 bases, with 10 bases between. The length of the CDR3 is 13 residues. The CDR3 spells CASSSSILDTQYF. DNA of the CDR3: TGTGCCAGCAGCTCCTCCATACTAGATACGCAGTATTTT. Drawing the rest from reference TRBV5-4 and TRBJ2-3, the complete variable domain is ETGVTQSPTHLIKTRGQQVTLRCSSQSGHNTVSWYQQALGQGPQFIFQYYREEENGRGNFPPRFSGLQFPNYSSELNVNALELDDSALYLCASSSSILDTQYFGPGTRLTVL.

This clonotype was seen ten or more times. This chain joins TRBV5-6 and TRBJ2-5; tentatively, D is TRBD1 or TRBD2 (5 bases each). V lost 1 base to trimming and J lost 4 bases, with 8 bases between them. This CDR3 contains 13 residues. The germline CDR1 and CDR2 sequences are SGHDT and YYEEEE. The CDR3 DNA is TGTGCCAGCAGCTTGATGAGGGGAGAGACCCAGTACTTC. Protein: CASSLMRGETQYF.

This clonotype was counted ten times or more. The V and J genes are TRBV3-1 and TRBJ1-2, with D uncertain. This CDR3 spans 13 amino acids. Germline V lookup: CDR1 LGHDT, CDR2 YNNKEL (reference sequence). Trimming shortened V by 4 bases and J by 5 bases, and 11 bases separated the two germline ends. CDR3 sequence (DNA): TGTGCCAGCAGCCCCCCGGACGTGTATGGCTACACCTTC. Amino acid sequence: CASSPPDVYGYTF.